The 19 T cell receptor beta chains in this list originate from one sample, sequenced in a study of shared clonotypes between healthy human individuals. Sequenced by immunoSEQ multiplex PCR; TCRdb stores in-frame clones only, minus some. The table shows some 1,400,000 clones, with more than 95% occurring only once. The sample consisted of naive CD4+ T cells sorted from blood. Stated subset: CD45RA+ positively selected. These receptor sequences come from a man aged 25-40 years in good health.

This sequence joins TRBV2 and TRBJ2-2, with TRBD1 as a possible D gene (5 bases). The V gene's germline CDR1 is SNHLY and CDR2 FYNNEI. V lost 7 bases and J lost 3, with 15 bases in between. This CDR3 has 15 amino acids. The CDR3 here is CASKRNRGDTGELFF. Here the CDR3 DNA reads TGTGCCAGCAAAAGGAATAGGGGCGACACCGGGGAGCTGTTTTTT.

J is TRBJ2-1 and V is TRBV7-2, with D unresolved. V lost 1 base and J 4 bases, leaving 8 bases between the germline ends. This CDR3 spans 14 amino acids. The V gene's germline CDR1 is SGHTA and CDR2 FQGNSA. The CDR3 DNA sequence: TGTGCCAGCAGCTTAGTTACTAATTACAATGAGCAGTTCTTC. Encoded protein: CASSLVTNYNEQFF.

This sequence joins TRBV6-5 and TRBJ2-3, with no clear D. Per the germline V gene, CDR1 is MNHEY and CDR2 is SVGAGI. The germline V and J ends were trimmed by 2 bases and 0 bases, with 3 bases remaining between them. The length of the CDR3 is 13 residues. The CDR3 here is CASSYHSTDTQYF. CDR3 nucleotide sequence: TGTGCCAGCAGTTACCACAGCACAGATACGCAGTATTTT.

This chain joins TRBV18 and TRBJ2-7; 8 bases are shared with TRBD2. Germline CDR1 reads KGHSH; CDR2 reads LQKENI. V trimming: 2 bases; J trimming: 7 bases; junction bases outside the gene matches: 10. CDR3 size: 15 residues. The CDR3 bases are TGTGCCAGCTCACCATTGGGCAGCGGGGGCTGGGAGCAGTACTTC. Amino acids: CASSPLGSGGWEQYF.

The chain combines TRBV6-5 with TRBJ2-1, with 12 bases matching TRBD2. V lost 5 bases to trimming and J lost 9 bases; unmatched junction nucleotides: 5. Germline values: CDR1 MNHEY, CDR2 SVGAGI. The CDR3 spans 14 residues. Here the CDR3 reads CASSLTSGRFEQFF. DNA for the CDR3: TGTGCCAGCAGTCTTACTAGCGGGAGGTTTGAGCAGTTCTTC.

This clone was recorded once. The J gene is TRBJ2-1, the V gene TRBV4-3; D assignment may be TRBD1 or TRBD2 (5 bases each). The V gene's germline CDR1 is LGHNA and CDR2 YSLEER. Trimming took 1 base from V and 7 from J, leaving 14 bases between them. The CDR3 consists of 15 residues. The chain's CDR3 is CASSQARGLGNEQFF. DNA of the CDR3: TGCGCCAGCAGCCAAGCGAGGGGTTTGGGGAATGAGCAGTTCTTC.

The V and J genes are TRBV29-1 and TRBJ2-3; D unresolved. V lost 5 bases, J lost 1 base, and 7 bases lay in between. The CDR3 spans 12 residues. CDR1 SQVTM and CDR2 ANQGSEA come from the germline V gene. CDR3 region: CSVMIRTDTQYF. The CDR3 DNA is TGCAGCGTTATGATCCGCACAGATACGCAGTATTTT.

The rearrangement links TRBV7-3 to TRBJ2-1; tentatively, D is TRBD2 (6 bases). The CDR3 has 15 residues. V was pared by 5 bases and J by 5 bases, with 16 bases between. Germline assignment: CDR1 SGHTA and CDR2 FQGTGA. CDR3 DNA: TGTGCCAGCAGCCCCGCGGGGCGTGGGGACAATGAGCAGTTCTTC. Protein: CASSPAGRGDNEQFF.

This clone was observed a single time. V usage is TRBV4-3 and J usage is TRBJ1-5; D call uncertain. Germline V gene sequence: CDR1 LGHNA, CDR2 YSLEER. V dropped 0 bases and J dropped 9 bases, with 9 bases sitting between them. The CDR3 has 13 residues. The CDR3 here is CASSQDSGAPQHF. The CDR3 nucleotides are TGCGCCAGCAGCCAAGATAGCGGCGCGCCCCAGCATTTT.

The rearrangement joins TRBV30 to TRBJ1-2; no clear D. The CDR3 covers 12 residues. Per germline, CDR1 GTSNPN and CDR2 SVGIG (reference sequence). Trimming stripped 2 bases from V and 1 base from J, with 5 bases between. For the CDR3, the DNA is TGTGCCTGGAGTTCTGTTAACTATGGCTACACCTTC. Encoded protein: CAWSSVNYGYTF.

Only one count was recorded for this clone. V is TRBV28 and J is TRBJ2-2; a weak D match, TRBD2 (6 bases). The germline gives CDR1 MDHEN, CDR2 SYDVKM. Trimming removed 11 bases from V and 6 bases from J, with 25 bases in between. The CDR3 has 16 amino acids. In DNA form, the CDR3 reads TGTGCCGGAACTCCCGGGGACGGGAGTAAATCCGGGGAGCTGTTTTTT. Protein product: CAGTPGDGSKSGELFF.

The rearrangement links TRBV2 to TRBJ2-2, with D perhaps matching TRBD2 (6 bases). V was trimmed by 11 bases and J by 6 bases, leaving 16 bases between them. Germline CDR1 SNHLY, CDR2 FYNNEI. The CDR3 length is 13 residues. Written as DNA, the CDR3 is TGTGCCTTCCTTAGGGCGGGACCCGGGGAGCTGTTTTTT. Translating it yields CAFLRAGPGELFF.

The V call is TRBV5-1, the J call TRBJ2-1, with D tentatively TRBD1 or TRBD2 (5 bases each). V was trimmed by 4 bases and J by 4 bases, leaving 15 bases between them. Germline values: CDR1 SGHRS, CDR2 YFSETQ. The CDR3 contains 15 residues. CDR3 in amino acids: CASSASNGGYNEQFF. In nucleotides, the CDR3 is TGCGCCAGCAGCGCCAGTAATGGGGGTTACAATGAGCAGTTCTTC.

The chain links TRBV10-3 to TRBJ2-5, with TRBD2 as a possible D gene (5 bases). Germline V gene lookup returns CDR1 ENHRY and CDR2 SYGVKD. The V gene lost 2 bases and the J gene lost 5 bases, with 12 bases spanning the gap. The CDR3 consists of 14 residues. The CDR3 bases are TGTGCCATCAGTGAGCCGGGAATGTCGGAGACCCAGTACTTC. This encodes CAISEPGMSETQYF.

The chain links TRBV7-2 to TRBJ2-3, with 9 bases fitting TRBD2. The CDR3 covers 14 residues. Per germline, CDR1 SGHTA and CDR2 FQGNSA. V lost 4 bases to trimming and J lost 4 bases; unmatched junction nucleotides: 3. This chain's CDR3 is CASSSREGPDTQYF. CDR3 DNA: TGTGCCAGCAGCTCGCGGGAGGGGCCAGATACGCAGTATTTT.

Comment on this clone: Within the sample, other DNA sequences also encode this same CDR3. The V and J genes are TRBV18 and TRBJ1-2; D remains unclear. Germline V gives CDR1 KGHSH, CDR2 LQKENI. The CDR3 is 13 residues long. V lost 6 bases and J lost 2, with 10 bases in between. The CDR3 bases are TGTGCCAGCTCTCCGACGGGGAACTATGGCTACACCTTC. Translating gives CASSPTGNYGYTF.

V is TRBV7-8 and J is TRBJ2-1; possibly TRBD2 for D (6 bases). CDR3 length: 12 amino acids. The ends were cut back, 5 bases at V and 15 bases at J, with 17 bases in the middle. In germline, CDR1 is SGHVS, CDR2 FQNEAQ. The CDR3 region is CASSRRASLRFF. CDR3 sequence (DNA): TGTGCCAGCAGCCGGAGGGCTTCACTTCGGTTCTTC.

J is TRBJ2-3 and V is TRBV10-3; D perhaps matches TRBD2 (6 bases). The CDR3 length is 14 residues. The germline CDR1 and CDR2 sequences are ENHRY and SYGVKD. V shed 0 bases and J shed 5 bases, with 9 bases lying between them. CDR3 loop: CAISESGRIDTQYF. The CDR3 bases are TGTGCCATCAGTGAGTCTGGGAGGATAGATACGCAGTATTTT.

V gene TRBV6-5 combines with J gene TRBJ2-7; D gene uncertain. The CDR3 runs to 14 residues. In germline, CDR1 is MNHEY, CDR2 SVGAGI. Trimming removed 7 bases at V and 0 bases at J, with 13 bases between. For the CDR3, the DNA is TGTGCCAGCAAGACATTCGCAACCTCCTACGAGCAGTACTTC. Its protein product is CASKTFATSYEQYF.